Below, 2 T cell receptor beta chains from the same sample are listed, as sequenced in a study of blood T cell repertoires in COVID-19. Profiled with immunoSEQ multiplex PCR; TCRdb holds only in-frame clones, not every one. The sample has under 300,000 clones; approximately 87% are singletons. Sequencing was done on a sample of peripheral blood. The origin of the receptors is a man aged 55 to 69 who had recovered from COVID-19.

This chain joins TRBV5-1 and TRBJ2-3; 9 nucleotides align to TRBD1. Germline values: CDR1 SGHRS, CDR2 YFSETQ. Losses at the gene ends were 7 bases for V and 3 bases for J; bases not matched to a gene: 9. CDR3 length: 15 residues. The CDR3 region has the DNA TGCGCCAGCTGCAAAACAGGGGGCTGGACAGATACGCAGTATTTT. Translation gives CASCKTGGWTDTQYF.

This clone was picked up many times. The rearrangement uses TRBV6-6 and TRBJ2-3, with D maybe TRBD1 (6 bases). This CDR3 has 13 residues. Trimming pared 4 bases from V and 6 bases from J, leaving 11 bases between. Germline V lookup: CDR1 MNHNY, CDR2 SVGAGI (reference sequence). CDR3 loop: CASSSQGTDTQYF. In DNA, the CDR3 is TGTGCCAGCAGTTCGCAGGGGACGGATACGCAGTATTTT.